The present T cell receptor beta chain was sequenced within a study of identical twins. Study outcomes and limitations: Possibly, invariant MAIT and iNKT cells partly confounded zero-insertion analyses. Beta out-of-frame sequences showed weaker excess sharing between twins. Within cord blood, abundant beta clonotypes carried fewer insertions, but memory repertoires showed no such trend.

Template switching added a universal primer site; cDNA carried unique molecular identifiers. TCRdb used MiXCR to reprocess the 5' RACE reads, holding one entry per CDR3 protein. The sample includes 310,000 or so distinct CDR3 sequences, roughly 8.6% of them seen just once. This clonotype was observed many times. Its target is not known. Germline CDR1 is DFQATT and CDR2 is SNEGSKA (reference sequence). The CDR3 extends over 13 amino acids. V gave up 3 bases and J gave up 7 bases, with 15 bases separating them. The sample was also reused in another study, on yellow fever vaccine responses in identical twins.

The source of this sequence is a woman aged 18-29 years in good health. V and J are TRBV20-1 and TRBJ2-5, with D uncertain. Material for sequencing was CD8+ T cells sorted from blood. The CDR3 sequence: CSASLGEPGTQYF. CDR3 DNA sequence: TGCAGTGCTAGCCTCGGCGAGCCGGGGACCCAGTACTTC.